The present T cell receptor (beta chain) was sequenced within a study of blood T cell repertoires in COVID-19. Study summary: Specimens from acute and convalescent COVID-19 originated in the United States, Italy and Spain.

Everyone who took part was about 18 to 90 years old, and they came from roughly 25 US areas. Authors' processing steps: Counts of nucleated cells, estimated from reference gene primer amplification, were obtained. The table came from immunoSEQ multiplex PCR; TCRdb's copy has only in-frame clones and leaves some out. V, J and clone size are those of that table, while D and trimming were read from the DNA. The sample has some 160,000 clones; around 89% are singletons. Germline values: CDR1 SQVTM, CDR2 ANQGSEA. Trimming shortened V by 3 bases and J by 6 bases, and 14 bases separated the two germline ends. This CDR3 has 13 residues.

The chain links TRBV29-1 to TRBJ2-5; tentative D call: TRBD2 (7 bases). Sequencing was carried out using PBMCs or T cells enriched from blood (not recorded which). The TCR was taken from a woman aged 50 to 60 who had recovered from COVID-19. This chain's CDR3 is CSVDQGRAKTQYF. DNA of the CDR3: TGCAGCGTTGACCAGGGGAGGGCGAAGACCCAGTACTTC.